This T cell receptor (beta chain) was recovered during a study of cytomegalovirus exposure and HLA in healthy donors. Here immunoSEQ multiplex PCR was the method, and the copy in TCRdb shows in-frame clones only, minus some. The table shows 180,000 or so clones, with about nine tenths occurring only once. V shed 1 base and J 6 bases; nucleotides not matched to a gene: 7. CDR1 and CDR2 (germline): LGHNA, YNFKEQ. The CDR3 has 15 amino acids. Sequencing used PBMCs. The gene calls are TRBV4-2 and TRBJ2-7; 9 bases match TRBD2. The sequence was collected from a young man in good health and CMV-seropositive. CDR3 in amino acids: CASSQASGMISEQYF. The CDR3 DNA reads as TGTGCCAGCAGCCAAGCTAGCGGGATGATTAGCGAGCAGTACTTC.